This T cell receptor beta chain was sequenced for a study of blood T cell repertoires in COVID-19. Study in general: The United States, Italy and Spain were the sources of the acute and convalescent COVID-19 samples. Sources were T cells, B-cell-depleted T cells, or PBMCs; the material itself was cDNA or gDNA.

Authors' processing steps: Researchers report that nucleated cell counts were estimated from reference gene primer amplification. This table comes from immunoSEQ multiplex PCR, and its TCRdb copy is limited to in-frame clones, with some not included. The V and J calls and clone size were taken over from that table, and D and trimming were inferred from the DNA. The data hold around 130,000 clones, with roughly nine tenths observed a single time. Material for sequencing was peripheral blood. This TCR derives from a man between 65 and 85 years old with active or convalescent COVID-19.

CDR3 protein: CASSGRELQETQYF. As DNA, the CDR3 is TGTGCCAGCAGCGGGCGGGAGCTCCAAGAGACCCAGTACTTC. The chain uses TRBV9 and TRBJ2-5; 7 bases line up with TRBD2. The V gene's germline CDR1 is SGDLS and CDR2 YYNGEE. Unmatched junction bases numbered 3, after V lost 3 bases and J lost 1 base. The CDR3 length is 14 residues.